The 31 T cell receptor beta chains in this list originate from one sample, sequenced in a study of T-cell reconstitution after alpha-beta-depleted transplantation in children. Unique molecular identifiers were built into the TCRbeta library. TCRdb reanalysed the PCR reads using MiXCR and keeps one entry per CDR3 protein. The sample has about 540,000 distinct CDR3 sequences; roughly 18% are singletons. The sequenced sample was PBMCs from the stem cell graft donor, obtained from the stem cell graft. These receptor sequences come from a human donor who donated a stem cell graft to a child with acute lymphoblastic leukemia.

The CDR3 DNA sequence: TGCGCCAGCAGCAACAGGGGGCTAGATGAAAAACTGTTTTTT. Its translation: CASSNRGLDEKLFF. This chain uses TRBV5-1 with TRBJ1-4, with 9 bases matching TRBD1. Trimming at V came to 4 bases and at J to 6 bases, leaving 4 bases not matched to a gene. The CDR3 loop spans 14 amino acids. Germline V gene data show CDR1 as SGHRS and CDR2 as YFSETQ.

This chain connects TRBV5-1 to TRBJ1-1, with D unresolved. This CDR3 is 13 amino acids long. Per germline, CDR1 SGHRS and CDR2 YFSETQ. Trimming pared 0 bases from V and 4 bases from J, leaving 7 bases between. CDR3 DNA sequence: TGCGCCAGCAGCTTGGAGGAAGGCACTGAAGCTTTCTTT. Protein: CASSLEEGTEAFF.

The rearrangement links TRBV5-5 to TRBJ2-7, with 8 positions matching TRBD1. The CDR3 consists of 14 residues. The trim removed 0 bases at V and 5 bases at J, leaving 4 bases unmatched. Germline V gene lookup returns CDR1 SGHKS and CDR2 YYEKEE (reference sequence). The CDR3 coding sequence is TGTGCCAGCAGCTTGGGGACAGGGAGCGACGAGCAGTACTTC. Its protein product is CASSLGTGSDEQYF.

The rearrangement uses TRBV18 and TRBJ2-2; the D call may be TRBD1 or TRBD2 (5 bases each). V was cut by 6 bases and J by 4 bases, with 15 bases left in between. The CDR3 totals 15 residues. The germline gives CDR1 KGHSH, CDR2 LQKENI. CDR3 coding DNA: TGTGCCAGCTCTTCAGCAGGGACCGTCACCGGGGAGCTGTTTTTT. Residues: CASSSAGTVTGELFF.

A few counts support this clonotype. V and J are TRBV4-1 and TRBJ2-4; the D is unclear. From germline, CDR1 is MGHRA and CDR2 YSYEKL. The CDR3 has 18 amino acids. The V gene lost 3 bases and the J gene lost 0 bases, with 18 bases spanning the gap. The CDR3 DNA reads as TGCGCCAGCAGCCACGCGCCGAGGCTCAGTCTAGCCAAAAACATTCAGTACTTC. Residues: CASSHAPRLSLAKNIQYF.

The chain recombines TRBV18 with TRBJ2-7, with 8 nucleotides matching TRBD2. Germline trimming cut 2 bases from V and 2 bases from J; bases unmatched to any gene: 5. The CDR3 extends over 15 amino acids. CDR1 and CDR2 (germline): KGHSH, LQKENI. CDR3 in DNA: TGTGCCAGCTCACCAGACGGGGGGGCCACCTACGAGCAGTACTTC. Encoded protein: CASSPDGGATYEQYF.

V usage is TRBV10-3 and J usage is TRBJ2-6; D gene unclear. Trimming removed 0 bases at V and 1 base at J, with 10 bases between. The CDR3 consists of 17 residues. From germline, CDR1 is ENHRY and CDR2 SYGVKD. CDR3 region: CAISESQAQSGANVLTF. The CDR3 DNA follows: TGTGCCATCAGTGAGTCGCAAGCCCAATCTGGGGCCAACGTCCTGACTTTC.

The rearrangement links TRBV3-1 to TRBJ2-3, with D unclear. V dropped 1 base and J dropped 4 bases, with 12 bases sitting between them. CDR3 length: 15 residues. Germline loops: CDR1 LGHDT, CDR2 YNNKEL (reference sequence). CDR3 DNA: TGTGCCAGCAGCCAAGTCACCCAGGTCGCAGATACGCAGTATTTT. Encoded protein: CASSQVTQVADTQYF.

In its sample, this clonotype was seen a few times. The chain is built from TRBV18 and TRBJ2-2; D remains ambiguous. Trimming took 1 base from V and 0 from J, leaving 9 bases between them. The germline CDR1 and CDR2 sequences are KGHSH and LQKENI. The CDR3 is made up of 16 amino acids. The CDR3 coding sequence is TGTGCCAGCTCACCACTTATGAGCGCGAACACCGGGGAGCTGTTTTTT. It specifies CASSPLMSANTGELFF.

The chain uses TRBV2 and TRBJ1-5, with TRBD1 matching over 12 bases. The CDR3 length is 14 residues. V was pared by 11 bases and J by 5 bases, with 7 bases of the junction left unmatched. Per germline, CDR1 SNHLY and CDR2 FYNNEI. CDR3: CALGTGGLDQPQHF. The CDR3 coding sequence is TGTGCCCTAGGGACAGGGGGCCTGGATCAGCCCCAGCATTTT.

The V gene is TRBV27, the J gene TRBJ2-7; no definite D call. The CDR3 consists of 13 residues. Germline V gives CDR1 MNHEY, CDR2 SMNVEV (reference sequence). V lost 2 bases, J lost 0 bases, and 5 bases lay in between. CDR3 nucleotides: TGTGCCAGCAGTTTACTGTTCTCCTACGAGCAGTACTTC. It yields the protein CASSLLFSYEQYF.

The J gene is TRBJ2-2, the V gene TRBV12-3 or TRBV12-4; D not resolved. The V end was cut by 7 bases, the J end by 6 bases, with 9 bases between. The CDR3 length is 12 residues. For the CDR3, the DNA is TGTGCCAGCACCGGGTCCGCCGGGGAGCTGTTTTTT. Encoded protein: CASTGSAGELFF.

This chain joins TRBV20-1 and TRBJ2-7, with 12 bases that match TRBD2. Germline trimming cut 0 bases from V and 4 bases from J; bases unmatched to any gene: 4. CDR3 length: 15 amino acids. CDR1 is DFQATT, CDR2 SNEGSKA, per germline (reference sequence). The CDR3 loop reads CSARDLGLAGYEQYF. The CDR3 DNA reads TGCAGTGCTAGAGATCTAGGACTAGCGGGATACGAGCAGTACTTC.

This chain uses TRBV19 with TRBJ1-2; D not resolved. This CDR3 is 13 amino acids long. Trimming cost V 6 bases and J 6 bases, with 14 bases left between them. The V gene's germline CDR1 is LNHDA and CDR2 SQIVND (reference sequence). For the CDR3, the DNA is TGTGCCAGTAGACCCCGCGATGGAGATGGCTACACCTTC. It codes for CASRPRDGDGYTF. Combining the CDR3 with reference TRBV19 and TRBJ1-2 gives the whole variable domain DGGITQSPKYLFRKEGQNVTLSCEQNLNHDAMYWYRQDPGQGLRLIYYSQIVNDFQKGDIAEGYSVSREKKESFPLTVTSAQKNPTAFYLCASRPRDGDGYTFGSGTRLTVV.

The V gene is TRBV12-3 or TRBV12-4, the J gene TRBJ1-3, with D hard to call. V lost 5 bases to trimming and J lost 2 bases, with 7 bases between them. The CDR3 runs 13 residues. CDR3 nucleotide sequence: TGTGCCAGCAGTCCTTACCCTGGAAACACCATATATTTT. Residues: CASSPYPGNTIYF.

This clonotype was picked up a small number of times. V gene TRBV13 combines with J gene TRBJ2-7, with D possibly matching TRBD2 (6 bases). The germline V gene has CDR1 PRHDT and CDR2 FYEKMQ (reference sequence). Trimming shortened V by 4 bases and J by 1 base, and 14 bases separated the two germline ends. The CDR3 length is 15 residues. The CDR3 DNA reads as TGTGCCAGCAGCTCGAGGAGCGGGCTATCCTACGAGCAGTACTTC. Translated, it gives CASSSRSGLSYEQYF. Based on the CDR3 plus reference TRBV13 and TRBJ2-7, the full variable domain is AAGVIQSPRHLIKEKRETATLKCYPIPRHDTVYWYQQGPGQDPQFLISFYEKMQSDKGSIPDRFSAQQFSDYHSELNMSSLELGDSALYFCASSSRSGLSYEQYFGPGTRLTVT.

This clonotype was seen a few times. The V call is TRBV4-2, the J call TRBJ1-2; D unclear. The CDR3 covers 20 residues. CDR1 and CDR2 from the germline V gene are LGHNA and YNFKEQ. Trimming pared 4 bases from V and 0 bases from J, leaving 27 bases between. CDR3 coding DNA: TGTGCCAGCAGCCTCCCGAATTTAAGTCGAAGGGCTTATTCTAACTATGGCTACACCTTC. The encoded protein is CASSLPNLSRRAYSNYGYTF.

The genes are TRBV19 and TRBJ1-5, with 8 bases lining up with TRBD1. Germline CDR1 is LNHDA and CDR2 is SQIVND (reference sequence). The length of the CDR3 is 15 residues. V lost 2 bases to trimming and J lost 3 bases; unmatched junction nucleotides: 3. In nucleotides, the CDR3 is TGTGCCAGTAGTATAATGGGACAGGCCAATCAGCCCCAGCATTTT. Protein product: CASSIMGQANQPQHF.

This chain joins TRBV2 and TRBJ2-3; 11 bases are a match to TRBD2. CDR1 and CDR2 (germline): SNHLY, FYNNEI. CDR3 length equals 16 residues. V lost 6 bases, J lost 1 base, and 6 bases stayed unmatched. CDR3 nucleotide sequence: TGTGCCAGCAGCATACTAGCGGGGGCCCGCACAGATACGCAGTATTTT. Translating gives CASSILAGARTDTQYF.

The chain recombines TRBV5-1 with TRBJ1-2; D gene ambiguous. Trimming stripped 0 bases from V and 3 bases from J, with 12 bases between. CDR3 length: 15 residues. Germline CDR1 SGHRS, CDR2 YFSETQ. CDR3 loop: CASSLDGRSDYGYTF. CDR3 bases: TGCGCCAGCAGCTTGGACGGCAGATCAGACTATGGCTACACCTTC. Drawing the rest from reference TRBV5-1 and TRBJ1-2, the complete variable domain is KAGVTQTPRYLIKTRGQQVTLSCSPISGHRSVSWYQQTPGQGLQFLFEYFSETQRNKGNFPGRFSGRQFSNSRSEMNVSTLELGDSALYLCASSLDGRSDYGYTFGSGTRLTVV.

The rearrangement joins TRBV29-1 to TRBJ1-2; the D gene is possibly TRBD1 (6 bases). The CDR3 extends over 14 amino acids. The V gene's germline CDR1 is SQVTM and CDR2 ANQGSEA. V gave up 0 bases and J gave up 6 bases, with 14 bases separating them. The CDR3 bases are TGCAGCGTTGAAGAAGTGGCCAAGGGGGATGGCTACACCTTC. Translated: CSVEEVAKGDGYTF. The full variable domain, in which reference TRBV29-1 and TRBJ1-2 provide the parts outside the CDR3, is SAVISQKPSRDICQRGTSLTIQCQVDSQVTMMFWYRQQPGQSLTLIATANQGSEATYESGFVIDKFPISRPNLTFSTLTVSNMSPEDSSIYLCSVEEVAKGDGYTFGSGTRLTVV.

CDR3 bases: TGTGCCAGCAGTGAGGGCAGGGCGTATGGCTACACCTTC. Translated, it gives CASSEGRAYGYTF. The V call is TRBV25-1, the J call TRBJ1-2; maybe TRBD1 (5 bases). Per germline, CDR1 MGHDK and CDR2 SYGVNS. The germline V and J ends were trimmed by 3 bases and 5 bases, with 10 bases remaining between them. The CDR3 covers 13 residues.

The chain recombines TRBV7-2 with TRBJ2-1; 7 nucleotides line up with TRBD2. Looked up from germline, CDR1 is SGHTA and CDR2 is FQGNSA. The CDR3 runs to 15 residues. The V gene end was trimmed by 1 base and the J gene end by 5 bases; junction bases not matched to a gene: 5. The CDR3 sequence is CASSLVSGADNEQFF. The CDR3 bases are TGTGCCAGCAGCTTAGTCAGCGGGGCTGACAATGAGCAGTTCTTC.

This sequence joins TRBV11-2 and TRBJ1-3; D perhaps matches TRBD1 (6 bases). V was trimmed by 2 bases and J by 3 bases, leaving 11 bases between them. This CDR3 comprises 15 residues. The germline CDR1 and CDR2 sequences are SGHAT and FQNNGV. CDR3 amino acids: CASSLFQGYGNTIYF. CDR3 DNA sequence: TGTGCCAGCAGCTTATTTCAGGGGTATGGAAACACCATATATTTT. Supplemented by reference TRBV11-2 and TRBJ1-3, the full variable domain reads EAGVAQSPRYKIIEKRQSVAFWCNPISGHATLYWYQQILGQGPKLLIQFQNNGVVDDSQLPKDRFSAERLKGVDSTLKIQPAKLEDSAVYLCASSLFQGYGNTIYFGEGSWLTVV.

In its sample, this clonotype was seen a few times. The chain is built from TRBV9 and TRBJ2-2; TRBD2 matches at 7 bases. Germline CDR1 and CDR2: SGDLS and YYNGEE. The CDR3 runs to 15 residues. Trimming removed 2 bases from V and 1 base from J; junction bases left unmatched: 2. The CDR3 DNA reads TGTGCCAGCAGCGTGGCGGGAGTGAACACCGGGGAGCTGTTTTTT. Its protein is CASSVAGVNTGELFF.

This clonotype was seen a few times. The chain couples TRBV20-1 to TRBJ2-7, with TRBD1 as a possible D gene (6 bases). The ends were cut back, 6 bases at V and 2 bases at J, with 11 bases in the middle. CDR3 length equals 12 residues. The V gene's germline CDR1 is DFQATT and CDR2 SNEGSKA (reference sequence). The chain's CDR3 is CSAGQTPYEQYF. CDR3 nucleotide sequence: TGCAGTGCAGGACAGACTCCCTACGAGCAGTACTTC.

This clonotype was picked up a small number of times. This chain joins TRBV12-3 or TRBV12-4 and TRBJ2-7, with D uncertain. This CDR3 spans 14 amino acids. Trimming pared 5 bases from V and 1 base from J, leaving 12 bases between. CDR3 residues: CASSPRWDSYEQYF. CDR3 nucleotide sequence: TGTGCCAGCAGTCCTCGGTGGGATTCCTACGAGCAGTACTTC.

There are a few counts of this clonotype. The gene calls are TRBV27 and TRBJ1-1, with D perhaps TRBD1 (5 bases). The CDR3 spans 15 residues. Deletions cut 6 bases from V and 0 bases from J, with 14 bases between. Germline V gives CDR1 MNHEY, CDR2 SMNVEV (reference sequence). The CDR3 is CASRGRILLNTEAFF. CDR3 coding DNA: TGTGCCAGCAGGGGACGGATTCTTTTGAACACTGAAGCTTTCTTT.

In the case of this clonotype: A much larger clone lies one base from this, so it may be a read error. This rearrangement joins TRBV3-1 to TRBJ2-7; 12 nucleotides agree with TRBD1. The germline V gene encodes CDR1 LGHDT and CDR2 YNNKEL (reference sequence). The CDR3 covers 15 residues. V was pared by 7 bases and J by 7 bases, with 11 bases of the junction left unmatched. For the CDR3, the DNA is TGTGCCAGCACCCACCCCCGGGACAGGGGGCGAGAGCAGTACTTC. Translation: CASTHPRDRGREQYF.

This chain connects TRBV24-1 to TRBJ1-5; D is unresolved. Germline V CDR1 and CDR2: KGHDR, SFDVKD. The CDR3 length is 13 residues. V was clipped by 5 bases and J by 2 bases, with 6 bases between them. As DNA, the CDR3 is TGTGCCACCAGTGTTCAGGGCAATCAGCCCCAGCATTTT. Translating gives CATSVQGNQPQHF.

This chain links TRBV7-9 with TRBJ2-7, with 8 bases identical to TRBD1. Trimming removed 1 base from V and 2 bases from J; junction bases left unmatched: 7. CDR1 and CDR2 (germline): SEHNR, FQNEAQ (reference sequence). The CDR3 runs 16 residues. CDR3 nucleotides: TGTGCCAGCAGCTTAGACCTGGGACAGGCAACCTACGAGCAGTACTTC. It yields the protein CASSLDLGQATYEQYF.